This T cell receptor (beta chain) came from a study of read filtering for tumor transcriptome and immune sequencing. The library was built from roughly 400 ng RNA with molecular barcoded adaptors for alpha/delta and beta/gamma chains. TCRdb used MiXCR to reprocess the reads, holding one entry per CDR3 protein. Among around 130,000 distinct CDR3 sequences listed, about 13% were seen once. This clonotype was seen repeatedly, ten times or more. V gave up 6 bases and J gave up 3 bases; unmatched junction bases: 8. The germline V gene encodes CDR1 SQVTM and CDR2 ANQGSEA. The CDR3 sequence is 14 residues long.

The receptor was isolated from a donor aged 40 or over with multiple myeloma. Sample: a population of CD138-negative cells sorted from bone marrow. The V gene is TRBV29-1, the J gene TRBJ2-3; 8 nucleotides line up with TRBD2. Here the CDR3 DNA reads TGCAGCGTGTGGAGCGGGAGTAGAACAGATACGCAGTATTTT. Its protein product is CSVWSGSRTDTQYF.